The next 28 T cell receptor beta chains were all read from a single sample in a study of long-term antiretroviral therapy in people with HIV. Version v3.0 of the immunoSEQ assay ran at survey level. Using immunoSEQ multiplex PCR, the repertoire was profiled, and TCRdb retains in-frame clones only, with some absent. This table holds 30,000 to 40,000 clones, under 90% found once. The sequenced sample was unsorted PBMCs, obtained 0.4 years before starting antiretroviral therapy. These receptors were collected from a young man with HIV.

V usage is TRBV14 and J usage is TRBJ2-4; the match to TRBD1 covers 8 bases. The CDR3 totals 16 residues. V shed 0 bases and J 8 bases; nucleotides not matched to a gene: 9. CDR1 and CDR2 (germline): SGHDN, FVKESK. The DNA of the CDR3 is TGTGCCAGCAGCCAAGACCAGACAGGGGTTGGAGACATTCAGTACTTC. Its translation is CASSQDQTGVGDIQYF.

The J gene is TRBJ2-2, the V gene TRBV6-6; TRBD2 aligns across 13 bases. V was clipped by 5 bases and J by 4 bases; unmatched bases: 1. The germline gives CDR1 MNHNY, CDR2 SVGAGI (reference sequence). The CDR3 is made up of 15 amino acids. Written as DNA, the CDR3 is TGTGCCAGCAGTCGACTAGCGGGAGGCACCGGGGAGCTGTTTTTT. Its translation is CASSRLAGGTGELFF.

The CDR3 loop is CASSLGRSGREETQYF. The CDR3 DNA reads as TGTGCCAGCAGCTTGGGACGATCCGGGAGGGAAGAGACCCAGTACTTC. The chain employs TRBV5-7 and TRBJ2-5; 8 positions agree with TRBD2. TRBV5-7 falls under the ORF class, with uncertain function. J was trimmed by 3 bases and V by 0 bases; bases with no gene match: 7. The CDR3 is made up of 16 amino acids.

V gene TRBV29-1 combines with J gene TRBJ2-7; no clear D. The CDR3 has 13 residues. Trimming pared 1 base from V and 4 bases from J, leaving 11 bases between. Germline V gives CDR1 SQVTM, CDR2 ANQGSEA. The CDR3 coding sequence is TGCAGCGTTGAAGGCGCCAGCGCGTACGAGCAGTACTTC. Protein: CSVEGASAYEQYF.

This clone was counted only a few times. V and J are TRBV7-9 and TRBJ1-2; D remains ambiguous. Trimming removed 4 bases at V and 0 bases at J, with 9 bases between. CDR3 length: 14 amino acids. Germline-derived CDR1 and CDR2 are SEHNR and FQNEAQ (reference sequence). The CDR3 is CASSSSGANYGYTF. The CDR3 DNA sequence: TGTGCCAGCAGCTCCTCTGGAGCTAACTATGGCTACACCTTC.

CDR3 protein: CASSQEDRGYGYTF. The DNA of the CDR3 is TGCGCCAGCAGCCAAGAGGACAGGGGCTATGGCTACACCTTC. The V call is TRBV4-1, the J call TRBJ1-2; 9 nucleotides line up with TRBD1. V lost 0 bases and J lost 4; bases outside the gene matches: 0. This CDR3 contains 14 residues. The germline CDR1 and CDR2 sequences are MGHRA and YSYEKL.

CDR3: CASSSPRSRISGNTIYF. CDR3 sequence (DNA): TGTGCCAGCAGCTCTCCCCGATCCAGGATCTCTGGAAACACCATATATTTT. The genes are TRBV7-8 and TRBJ1-3; D uncertain. V was cut by 4 bases and J by 0 bases, with 16 bases left in between. The CDR3 totals 17 residues. Germline lookup yields CDR1 SGHVS and CDR2 FQNEAQ.

J is TRBJ1-1 and V is TRBV5-1; D is uncertain. Trimming took 5 bases from V and 1 from J, leaving 6 bases between them. This CDR3 comprises 12 residues. Germline V gene lookup returns CDR1 SGHRS and CDR2 YFSETQ. This CDR3 is CASRTQNTEAFF. Here the CDR3 DNA reads TGCGCCAGCAGGACACAGAACACTGAAGCTTTCTTT.

This chain connects TRBV2 to TRBJ2-2; D unclear. Trimming stripped 4 bases from V and 6 bases from J, with 0 bases between. This CDR3 is 10 amino acids long. Germline V gene sequence: CDR1 SNHLY, CDR2 FYNNEI. The CDR3 reads CASSAGELFF. DNA for the CDR3: TGTGCCAGCAGTGCCGGGGAGCTGTTTTTT.

This clone has a handful of counts. The chain carries TRBV9 and TRBJ2-7, with 8 bases matching TRBD1. Germline CDR1 reads SGDLS; CDR2 reads YYNGEE. Trimming removed 3 bases from V and 3 bases from J; junction bases left unmatched: 8. The CDR3 has 15 amino acids. The CDR3 reads CASSGATGDLYEQYF. CDR3 bases: TGTGCCAGCAGCGGAGCGACAGGGGACCTCTACGAGCAGTACTTC. Full variable domain (rest looked up from reference TRBV9 and TRBJ2-7): DSGVTQTPKHLITATGQRVTLRCSPRSGDLSVYWYQQSLDQGLQFLIQYYNGEERAKGNILERFSAQQFPDLHSELNLSSLELGDSALYFCASSGATGDLYEQYFGPGTRLTVT.

The chain has TRBV7-6 and TRBJ2-1; 7 positions match TRBD1. CDR3 length equals 11 residues. After removal of 1 base from V and 16 bases from J, the junction contained 4 bases not matched to a gene. Germline V gives CDR1 SGHVS, CDR2 FNYEAQ. CDR3 residues: CASSLGDRRFF. CDR3 in DNA: TGTGCCAGCAGCTTAGGGGACAGAAGATTCTTC.

This clone was detected only a few times. The rearrangement links TRBV7-6 to TRBJ2-7; D is ambiguous. The germline CDR1 and CDR2 sequences are SGHVS and FNYEAQ. This CDR3 contains 12 residues. Trimming removed 5 bases from V and 5 bases from J, with 10 bases in between. The CDR3 DNA follows: TGTGCCAGCAGCCCGGGCGGCCACGAGCAGTACTTC. Translated: CASSPGGHEQYF.

This chain uses TRBV7-9 with TRBJ1-1; D is unclear. Germline CDR1 SEHNR, CDR2 FQNEAQ (reference sequence). Trimming pared 4 bases from V and 1 base from J, leaving 7 bases between. CDR3 length equals 13 residues. CDR3 sequence reads: CASSYSQNTEAFF. In DNA, the CDR3 is TGTGCCAGCAGCTACAGCCAGAACACTGAAGCTTTCTTT.

The chain links TRBV10-1 to TRBJ1-2, with TRBD1 as a possible D gene (5 bases). The CDR3 runs 9 residues. V lost 10 bases, J lost 8 bases, and 8 bases lay in between. Germline CDR1 is WNHNN and CDR2 is SYGVQD (reference sequence). The CDR3 DNA follows: TGCGCCACCAAGGGGGGCTACACCTTC. Translating it yields CATKGGYTF.

The chain recombines TRBV27 with TRBJ2-2; 8 bases fit TRBD1. The CDR3 loop spans 15 amino acids. The V gene end was trimmed by 6 bases and the J gene end by 4 bases; junction bases not matched to a gene: 7. Germline V gives CDR1 MNHEY, CDR2 SMNVEV (reference sequence). The chain's CDR3 is CASSPRGPGTGELFF. In DNA, the CDR3 is TGTGCCAGCAGCCCCAGGGGGCCGGGCACCGGGGAGCTGTTTTTT.

This rearrangement joins TRBV7-9 to TRBJ2-1; TRBD1 aligns across 7 bases. The CDR3 is made up of 15 amino acids. Germline trimming cut 4 bases from V and 4 bases from J; bases unmatched to any gene: 7. Germline CDR1 reads SEHNR; CDR2 reads FQNEAQ (reference sequence). CDR3 amino acids: CASSSTLGQYNEQFF. CDR3 bases: TGTGCCAGCAGCTCAACTTTGGGACAGTACAATGAGCAGTTCTTC.

This chain links TRBV19 with TRBJ2-3; D might be TRBD2 (6 bases). CDR3 size: 16 residues. V was pared by 6 bases and J by 5 bases, with 21 bases between. CDR1 and CDR2 from the germline V gene are LNHDA and SQIVND (reference sequence). The CDR3 is CASSPLLGGGGDTQYF. The CDR3 DNA sequence: TGTGCCAGTAGCCCACTCCTGGGGGGAGGAGGAGATACGCAGTATTTT.

This clone was counted between two and nine times. The CDR3 region has the DNA TGTGCCAGCAGCCCCGGGACGGCCAATCAGCCCCAGCATTTT. Protein sequence: CASSPGTANQPQHF. The rearrangement joins TRBV7-6 to TRBJ1-5; D possibly corresponds to TRBD1 (5 bases). This CDR3 has 14 amino acids. Trimming stripped 5 bases from V and 3 bases from J, with 11 bases between. In germline, CDR1 is SGHVS, CDR2 FNYEAQ.

The chain links TRBV5-1 to TRBJ2-3; the D gene is possibly TRBD2 (6 bases). The CDR3 is 17 residues long. Trimming took 4 bases from V and 2 from J, leaving 20 bases between them. The V gene's germline CDR1 is SGHRS and CDR2 YFSETQ. CDR3 coding DNA: TGCGCCAGCAGCAGGTTACCGGAGGGACGTATCACAGATACGCAGTATTTT. Protein product: CASSRLPEGRITDTQYF.

Remarks on this clone: One end of the junction varies from germline; a read error may be responsible. The chain links TRBV5-5 to TRBJ2-7, with a tentative D call TRBD2 (5 bases). The length of the CDR3 is 13 residues. Germline V gene sequence: CDR1 SGHKS, CDR2 YYEKEE (reference sequence). The CDR3 sequence is CASSFGVPYKQYF. In DNA form, the CDR3 reads TGTGCCAGCAGCTTCGGGGTACCCTACAAGCAGTACTTC.

By share, this clone counts as medium-sized. The CDR3 loop reads CAISESPGSRGYNEQFF. CDR3 sequence (DNA): TGTGCCATCAGTGAGTCGCCGGGATCCCGGGGGTACAATGAGCAGTTCTTC. This rearrangement joins TRBV10-3 to TRBJ2-1, with a possible D match to TRBD2 (6 bases). This CDR3 comprises 17 residues. V was cut by 0 bases and J by 4 bases, with 16 bases left in between. Germline CDR1 ENHRY, CDR2 SYGVKD.

This clone was observed a handful of times. The gene calls are TRBV29-1 and TRBJ1-5; 8 nucleotides match TRBD1. The CDR3 is made up of 13 amino acids. Trimming cost V 6 bases and J 2 bases; bases outside gene matches: 3. The germline gives CDR1 SQVTM, CDR2 ANQGSEA. The CDR3 here is CSVQTGGNQPQHF. Written as DNA, the CDR3 is TGCAGCGTGCAGACAGGGGGCAATCAGCCCCAGCATTTT. Supplemented by reference TRBV29-1 and TRBJ1-5, the full variable domain reads SAVISQKPSRDICQRGTSLTIQCQVDSQVTMMFWYRQQPGQSLTLIATANQGSEATYESGFVIDKFPISRPNLTFSTLTVSNMSPEDSSIYLCSVQTGGNQPQHFGDGTRLSIL.

This chain links TRBV9 with TRBJ2-7; TRBD2 aligns across 12 bases. With V trimmed by 3 bases and J by 2 bases, 0 bases remained unmatched. The CDR3 is made up of 14 amino acids. CDR1 SGDLS and CDR2 YYNGEE come from the germline V gene. The chain's CDR3 is CASSASGRAYEQYF. CDR3 bases: TGTGCCAGCAGCGCTAGCGGGAGGGCCTACGAGCAGTACTTC.

This clone showed up just once. For the CDR3, the DNA is TGTGCCACTCACAGCAATCAGCCCCAGCATTTT. Amino acid sequence: CATHSNQPQHF. This sequence joins TRBV28 and TRBJ1-5; D unclear. CDR3 length equals 11 residues. With 10 bases removed from V and 1 base from J, the gap between germline ends came to 5 bases. Germline V CDR1 and CDR2: MDHEN, SYDVKM. The full variable domain, rest sourced from reference TRBV28 and TRBJ1-5, is DVKVTQSSRYLVKRTGEKVFLECVQDMDHENMFWYRQDPGLGLRLIYFSYDVKMKEKGDIPEGYSVSREKKERFSLILESASTNQTSMYLCATHSNQPQHFGDGTRLSIL.

By share of the sample, this clone is medium-sized (0.01 to 0.1%). The CDR3 loop is CASSSPSGGLMTDTQYF. The CDR3 nucleotides are TGTGCCAGCTCAAGCCCTAGCGGGGGTTTAATGACAGATACGCAGTATTTT. This sequence joins TRBV27 and TRBJ2-3, with 10 bases fitting TRBD2. The CDR3 length is 17 residues. The germline V gene has CDR1 MNHEY and CDR2 SMNVEV (reference sequence). V lost 8 bases to trimming and J lost 3 bases; unmatched junction nucleotides: 14.

V usage is TRBV2 and J usage is TRBJ2-5; TRBD1 or TRBD2 may be the D gene (5 bases each). CDR1 and CDR2 (germline): SNHLY, FYNNEI. This CDR3 has 13 amino acids. The V and J ends lost 6 bases and 5 bases respectively, with 13 bases between them. The CDR3 DNA follows: TGTGCCAGCAGCGGGACCGTCGGGGAGACCCAGTACTTC. Translated, it gives CASSGTVGETQYF. Using reference TRBV2 and TRBJ2-5 for the parts outside the CDR3, the full variable domain is EPEVTQTPSHQVTQMGQEVILRCVPISNHLYFYWYRQILGQKVEFLVSFYNNEISEKSEIFDDQFSVERPDGSNFTLKIRSTKLEDSAMYFCASSGTVGETQYFGPGTRLLVL.

The genes are TRBV30 and TRBJ2-7, with no clear D. Trimming removed 0 bases from V and 2 bases from J, with 11 bases in between. Germline V lookup: CDR1 GTSNPN, CDR2 SVGIG (reference sequence). This CDR3 has 14 amino acids. The CDR3 nucleotides read TGTGCCTGGAGTGTGGCCGCGTTCCCCTACGAGCAGTACTTC. Translation gives CAWSVAAFPYEQYF.

V is TRBV10-3 and J is TRBJ2-7; 9 bases align to TRBD2. Trimming at V came to 0 bases and at J to 4 bases, leaving 4 bases not matched to a gene. CDR3 length: 15 residues. Germline V gene sequence: CDR1 ENHRY, CDR2 SYGVKD. DNA for the CDR3: TGTGCCATCAGTGAGTCGCTAGCGGGGTTATACGAGCAGTACTTC. This codes for CAISESLAGLYEQYF.